This T cell receptor beta chain is from a study of T cell responses to AZD1222 COVID-19 vaccine. Study results and caveats: Two doses of AZD1222 preceded a rise in Spike-specific TCR breadth and depth. Repertoire collection took place solely once the T cell response had peaked. Spike was spanned by vaccine-associated CD4 TCRs, which were dominant at 160-218 and 743-854.

CDR3 length: 11 amino acids. From germline, CDR1 is SNHLY and CDR2 FYNNEI. Measured with immunoSEQ multiplex PCR; TCRdb has only the in-frame clones, and not every one. The sample consists of approximately 120,000 clones, approximately 90% of them appearing once. On this clone itself: Antigen unknown.

The chain employs TRBV2 and TRBJ1-1, with D unclear. The material sequenced was peripheral blood, taken on day 0 of AZD1222 vaccination. The origin of this receptor is an adult in good health. The CDR3 here is CVTEGNTEAFF. CDR3 DNA sequence: TGTGTCACTGAGGGCAACACTGAAGCTTTCTTT.